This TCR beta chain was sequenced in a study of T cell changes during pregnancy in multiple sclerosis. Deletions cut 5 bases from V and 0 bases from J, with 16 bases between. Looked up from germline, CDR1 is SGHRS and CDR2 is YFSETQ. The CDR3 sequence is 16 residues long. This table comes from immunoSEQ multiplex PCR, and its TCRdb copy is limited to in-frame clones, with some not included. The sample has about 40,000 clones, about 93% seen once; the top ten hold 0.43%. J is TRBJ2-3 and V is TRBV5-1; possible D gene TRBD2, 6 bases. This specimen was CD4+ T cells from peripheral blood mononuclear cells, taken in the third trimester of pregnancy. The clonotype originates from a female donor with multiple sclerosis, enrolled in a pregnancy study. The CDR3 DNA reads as TGCGCCAGCAGTCCAAGGGGAGGTTCTAGCACAGATACGCAGTATTTT. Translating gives CASSPRGGSSTDTQYF.